This TCR beta chain was identified in a study of PD-1 blockade in classical Hodgkin lymphoma. The CDR3 spans 13 residues. V lost 7 bases, J lost 5 bases, and 8 bases stayed unmatched. From germline, CDR1 is SQVTM and CDR2 ANQGSEA. Noted time point: cycle 4 day 1 (C4D1), after about 6 weeks of nivolumab. Patients all relapsed after autologous stem cell transplantation, and there was variation in brentuximab vedotin exposure. Researchers used magnetic negative selection to pull out pure CD4+ T cells from thawed PBMCs. Method: immunoSEQ multiplex PCR; TCRdb's copy keeps in-frame clones and lacks some. The table lists over 15,000 clones, around 80% of them singletons.

The origin of this receptor is a human donor with classical Hodgkin lymphoma. V and J are TRBV29-1 and TRBJ2-5; 9 nucleotides agree with TRBD2. Here the sequenced sample was CD4+ T cells from blood, taken before the fourth cycle of nivolumab. In DNA form, the CDR3 reads TGCAGCGCTGCGGGGGGGTCGGCGGAGACCCAGTACTTC. This translates into CSAAGGSAETQYF. Looking up the rest from reference TRBV29-1 and TRBJ2-5 gives the full variable domain: SAVISQKPSRDICQRGTSLTIQCQVDSQVTMMFWYRQQPGQSLTLIATANQGSEATYESGFVIDKFPISRPNLTFSTLTVSNMSPEDSSIYLCSAAGGSAETQYFGPGTRLLVL.